This T cell receptor (beta chain) stems from a study of T cells after yellow fever vaccination. Points from the study as a whole: A small share of clonotypes appeared in both CD4 and CD8 compartments. The secondary T-cell response peaked on day 5, not day 15, but was weaker. Contamination of FACS-sorted repertoires by abundant clonotypes from the bulk population could occur.

This clonotype has a handful of counts. What it binds is not known. Template switching with 5'RACE generated the TCR cDNA and added a universal primer site and UMIs. One entry per CDR3 protein results from TCRdb running MiXCR on the 5' RACE reads. The sample records 450,000 to 550,000 distinct CDR3 sequences, around a fifth being singletons. The clonotype comes from a man younger than 30 who received the YFV17D yellow fever vaccine. The material sequenced was PBMCs, taken approximately 20 days after the first yellow fever vaccination.

Here the CDR3 DNA reads TGCAGTGCTAGAGAAGACAGTCAGGGCGGCTACACCTTC. Translated, it gives CSAREDSQGGYTF. The V call is TRBV20-1, the J call TRBJ1-2; TRBD1 is a possible D gene (5 bases). Trimming took 0 bases from V and 8 from J, leaving 13 bases between them. Looked up from germline, CDR1 is DFQATT and CDR2 is SNEGSKA (reference sequence). The CDR3 is 13 amino acids.